The T cell receptor (beta chain) described here comes from a study of cytomegalovirus exposure and HLA in healthy donors. There are 13 residues in the CDR3. Germline assignment: CDR1 MNHEY and CDR2 SVGAGI. Using immunoSEQ multiplex PCR, the repertoire was profiled, and TCRdb retains in-frame clones only, with some absent. The table shows about 58,000 clones, with around 90% occurring only once. In regard to this clone: The junction differs from germline at one of its ends, possibly a read error.

This chain joins TRBV6-5 and TRBJ2-7; possibly TRBD1 for D (5 bases). This sequence originates from a man younger than 35 in good health and CMV-seronegative. Sequenced sample: PBMCs. The CDR3 loop is CVSSPKGWNEQYF. The CDR3 DNA reads as TGTGTCAGCAGTCCAAAGGGGTGGAACGAGCAGTACTTC.